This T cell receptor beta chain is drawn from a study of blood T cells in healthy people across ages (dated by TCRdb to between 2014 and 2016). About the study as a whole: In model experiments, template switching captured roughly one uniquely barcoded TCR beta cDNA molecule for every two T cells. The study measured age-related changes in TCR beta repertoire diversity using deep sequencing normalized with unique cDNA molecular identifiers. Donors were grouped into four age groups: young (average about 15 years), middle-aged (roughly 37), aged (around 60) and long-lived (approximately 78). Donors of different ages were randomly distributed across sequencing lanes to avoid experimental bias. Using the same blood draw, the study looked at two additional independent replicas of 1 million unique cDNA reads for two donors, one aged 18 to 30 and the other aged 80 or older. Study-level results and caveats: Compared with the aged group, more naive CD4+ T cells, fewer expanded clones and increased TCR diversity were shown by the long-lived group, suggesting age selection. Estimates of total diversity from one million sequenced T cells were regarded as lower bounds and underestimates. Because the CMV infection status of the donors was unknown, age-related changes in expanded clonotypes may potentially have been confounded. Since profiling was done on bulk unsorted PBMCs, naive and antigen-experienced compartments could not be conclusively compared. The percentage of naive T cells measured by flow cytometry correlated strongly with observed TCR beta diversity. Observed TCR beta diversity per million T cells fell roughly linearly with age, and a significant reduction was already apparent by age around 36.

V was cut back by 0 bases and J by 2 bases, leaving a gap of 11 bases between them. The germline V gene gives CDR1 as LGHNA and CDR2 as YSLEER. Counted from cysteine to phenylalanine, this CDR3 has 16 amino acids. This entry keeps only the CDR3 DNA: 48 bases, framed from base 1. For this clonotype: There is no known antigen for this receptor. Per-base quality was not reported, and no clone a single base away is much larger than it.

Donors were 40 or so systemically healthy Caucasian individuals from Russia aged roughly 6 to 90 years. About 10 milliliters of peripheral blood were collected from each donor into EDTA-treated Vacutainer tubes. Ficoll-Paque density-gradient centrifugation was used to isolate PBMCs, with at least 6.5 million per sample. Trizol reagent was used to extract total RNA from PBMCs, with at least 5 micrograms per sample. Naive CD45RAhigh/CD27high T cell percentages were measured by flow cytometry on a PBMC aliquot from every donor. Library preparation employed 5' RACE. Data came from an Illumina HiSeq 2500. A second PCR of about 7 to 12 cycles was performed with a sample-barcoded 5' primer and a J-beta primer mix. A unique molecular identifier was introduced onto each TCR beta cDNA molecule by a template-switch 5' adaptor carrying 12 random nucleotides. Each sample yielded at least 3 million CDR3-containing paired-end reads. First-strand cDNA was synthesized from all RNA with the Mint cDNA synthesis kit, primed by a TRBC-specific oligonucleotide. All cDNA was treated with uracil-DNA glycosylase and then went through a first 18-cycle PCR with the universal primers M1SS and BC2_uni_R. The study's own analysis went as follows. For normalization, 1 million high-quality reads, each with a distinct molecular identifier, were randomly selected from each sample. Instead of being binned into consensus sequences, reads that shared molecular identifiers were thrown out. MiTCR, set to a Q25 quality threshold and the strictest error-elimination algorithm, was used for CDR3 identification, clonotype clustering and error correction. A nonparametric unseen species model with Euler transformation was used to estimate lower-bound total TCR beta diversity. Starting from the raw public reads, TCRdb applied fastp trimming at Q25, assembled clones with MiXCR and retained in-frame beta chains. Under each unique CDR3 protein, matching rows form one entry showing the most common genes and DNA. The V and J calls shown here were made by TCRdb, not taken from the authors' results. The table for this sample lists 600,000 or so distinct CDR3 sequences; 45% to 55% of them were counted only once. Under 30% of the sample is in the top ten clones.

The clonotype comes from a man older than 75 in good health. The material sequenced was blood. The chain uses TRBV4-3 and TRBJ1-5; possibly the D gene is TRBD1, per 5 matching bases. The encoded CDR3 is CASSQDLGEGNQPQHF. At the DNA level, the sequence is TGCGCCAGCAGCCAAGATTTGGGGGAGGGCAATCAGCCCCAGCATTTT.